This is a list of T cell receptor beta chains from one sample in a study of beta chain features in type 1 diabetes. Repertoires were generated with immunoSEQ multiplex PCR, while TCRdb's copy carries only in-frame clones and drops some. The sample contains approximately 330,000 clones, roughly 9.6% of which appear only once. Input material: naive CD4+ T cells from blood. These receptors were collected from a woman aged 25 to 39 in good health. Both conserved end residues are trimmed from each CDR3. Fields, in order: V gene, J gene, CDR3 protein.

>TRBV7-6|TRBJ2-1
ASSLAGGPRLEQF
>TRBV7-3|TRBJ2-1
ASSSGQANNEQF
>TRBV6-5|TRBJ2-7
ASGDRTYEQY
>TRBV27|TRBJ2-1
ASSLSGLVNNEQF
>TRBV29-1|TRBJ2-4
SAEGVGTKNIQY
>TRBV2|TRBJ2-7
ASRLDTYEQY
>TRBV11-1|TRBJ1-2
ASSLVGASSNYGYT
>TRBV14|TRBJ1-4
ASSQGLTGNEKLF
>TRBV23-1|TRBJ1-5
ASSQSIGRAIRPYSNQPQH
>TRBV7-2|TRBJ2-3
ASSLGLAGPLSQY
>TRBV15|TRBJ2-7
ATSREPTGSYEQY
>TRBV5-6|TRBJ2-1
ANSSGRLCDNEQF
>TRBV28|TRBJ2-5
ASSPGRQQETQY
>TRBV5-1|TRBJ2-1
ASSLVPPRGEQF
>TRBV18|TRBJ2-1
ASSPSYNEQF
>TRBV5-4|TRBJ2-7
ASSWGAYEQY
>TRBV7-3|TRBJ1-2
ASSLPGGYGYT
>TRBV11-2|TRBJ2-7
ASSPWDRGGYEQY
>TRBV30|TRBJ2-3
AWTPIGGTDTQY
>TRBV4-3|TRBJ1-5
ASSQDPYQTGSSNQPQH
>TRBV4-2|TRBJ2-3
ASSQNNGQGAGDTQY
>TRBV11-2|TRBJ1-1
ASSAQDRVEAF
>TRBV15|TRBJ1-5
ATSRDGGPGH
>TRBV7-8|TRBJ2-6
ASSPQLAGRSGANVLT
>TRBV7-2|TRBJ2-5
ASSPLTGRGETQY
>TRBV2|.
ASTLGLAVTYEQY
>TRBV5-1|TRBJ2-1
ASSSKRASDSYNEQF
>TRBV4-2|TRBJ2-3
ASSQPLGTDTQY
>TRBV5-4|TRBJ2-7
ASSHNLGAGVYEQY
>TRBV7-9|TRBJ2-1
ASSLAADRGGNEQF
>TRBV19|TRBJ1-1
ASSIRVVPNTEAF
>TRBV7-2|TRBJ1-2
ASSLLTTATFPGYT
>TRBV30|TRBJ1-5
AWSGYSNQPQH
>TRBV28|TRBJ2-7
ASSSTGVSAYEQY
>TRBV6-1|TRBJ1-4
ASTPGQGGEKLF
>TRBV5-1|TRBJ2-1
ASSFPKLQGRLEQF
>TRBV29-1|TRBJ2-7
SVLPGLGTYEQY
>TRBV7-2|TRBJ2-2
ASSLTQRGNTGELF
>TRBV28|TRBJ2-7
ASRLALLGEQY
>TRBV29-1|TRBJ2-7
SAHRQGSYEQY
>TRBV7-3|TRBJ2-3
ASSLGAGTDTQY
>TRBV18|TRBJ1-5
ASSPPGGESQPQH
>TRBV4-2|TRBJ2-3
ASSQGLAGGQEADTQY
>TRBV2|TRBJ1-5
ASSPNRPGNQPQH
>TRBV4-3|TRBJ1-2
ASSQDTGALYGYT
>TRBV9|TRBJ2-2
ASSPLPGQGAGELF